Below, 9 T cell receptor beta chains from the same sample are listed, as sequenced in a study of shared clonotypes between healthy human individuals. Assay used: immunoSEQ multiplex PCR; TCRdb lists only in-frame clones, some missing. The sample consists of hundreds of thousands of clones, less than 80% of them appearing once. Sequencing was performed on memory CD4+ T cells sorted from blood. Stated subset: CD45RA-negative fraction. These receptors were obtained from a woman in her thirties in good health.

CDR3 loop: CASRLGQGTGNTIYF. CDR3 DNA sequence: TGTGCCAGCAGGTTGGGACAGGGGACTGGAAACACCATATATTTT. The chain combines TRBV6-1 with TRBJ1-3; 10 bases match TRBD1. Germline V gene sequence: CDR1 MNHNS, CDR2 SASEGT. The junction had 4 bases not matched to a gene; V was cut back by 6 bases and J by 2 bases. This CDR3 region has 15 residues.

CDR3: CASGQAGGPVDTQYF. CDR3 DNA sequence: TGTGCCAGCGGACAAGCGGGAGGGCCTGTTGATACGCAGTATTTT. The genes are TRBV2 and TRBJ2-3; 10 nucleotides align to TRBD2. Germline loops: CDR1 SNHLY, CDR2 FYNNEI. V lost 8 bases and J lost 6; bases outside the gene matches: 11. The CDR3 consists of 15 residues.

V and J are TRBV6-1 and TRBJ2-1; possible D gene TRBD1, 6 bases. Germline CDR1 MNHNS, CDR2 SASEGT. CDR3 length: 14 amino acids. Between the trimmed V and J ends, which lost 4 bases and 8 bases, there was a span of 15 bases. The CDR3 spells CASSGGTSVDEQFF. The CDR3 nucleotides read TGTGCCAGCAGTGGGGGGACAAGCGTGGATGAGCAGTTCTTC.

V and J are TRBV4-1 and TRBJ1-3; no definite D call. The CDR3 is 14 residues long. Trimming took 4 bases from V and 3 from J, leaving 10 bases between them. Germline V gene sequence: CDR1 MGHRA, CDR2 YSYEKL. The CDR3, as DNA: TGCGCCAGCAGCCGGTTCAAACGTGGAAACACCATATATTTT. It is translated as CASSRFKRGNTIYF.

The rearrangement links TRBV30 to TRBJ2-5; possibly TRBD2 for D (6 bases). Trimming pared 5 bases from V and 0 bases from J, leaving 7 bases between. The V gene's germline CDR1 is GTSNPN and CDR2 SVGIG (reference sequence). The CDR3 runs 12 residues. The CDR3 reads CAWRDYQETQYF. The CDR3 nucleotides are TGTGCCTGGCGGGACTACCAAGAGACCCAGTACTTC.

Of note for this clone: The sample has other DNA sequences that encode this CDR3 too. The V gene is TRBV5-1, the J gene TRBJ2-1, with D perhaps TRBD1 (5 bases). V lost 3 bases to trimming and J lost 0 bases, with 10 bases between them. From germline, CDR1 is SGHRS and CDR2 YFSETQ. CDR3 length equals 15 residues. CDR3 coding DNA: TGCGCCAGCAGCTACCAGGGTAGCTCCTACAATGAGCAGTTCTTC. This codes for CASSYQGSSYNEQFF.

V gene TRBV28 combines with J gene TRBJ2-5, with TRBD1 matching over 7 bases. This CDR3 spans 14 amino acids. J lost 5 bases, V lost 6 bases, and 9 bases had no gene match. Per the germline V gene, CDR1 is MDHEN and CDR2 is SYDVKM. CDR3 DNA sequence: TGTGCCAGCAGCCTCTTCACAGGGGTCGAGACCCAGTACTTC. Translation: CASSLFTGVETQYF.

The V gene is TRBV27, the J gene TRBJ1-1; D not resolved. This CDR3 has 17 residues. V dropped 6 bases and J dropped 3 bases, with 23 bases sitting between them. Germline V gives CDR1 MNHEY, CDR2 SMNVEV (reference sequence). Here the CDR3 reads CASSRLVVPGWDTEAFF. CDR3 sequence (DNA): TGTGCCAGCAGCCGGCTCGTCGTCCCCGGATGGGACACTGAAGCTTTCTTT.

V is TRBV5-6 and J is TRBJ1-5; the D gene is possibly TRBD1 (5 bases). The CDR3 covers 14 residues. Trimming took 0 bases from V and 3 from J, leaving 7 bases between them. Germline V CDR1 and CDR2: SGHDT, YYEEEE. The CDR3, as DNA: TGTGCCAGCAGCTTGGGGGACGACAATCAGCCCCAGCATTTT. Translation: CASSLGDDNQPQHF.